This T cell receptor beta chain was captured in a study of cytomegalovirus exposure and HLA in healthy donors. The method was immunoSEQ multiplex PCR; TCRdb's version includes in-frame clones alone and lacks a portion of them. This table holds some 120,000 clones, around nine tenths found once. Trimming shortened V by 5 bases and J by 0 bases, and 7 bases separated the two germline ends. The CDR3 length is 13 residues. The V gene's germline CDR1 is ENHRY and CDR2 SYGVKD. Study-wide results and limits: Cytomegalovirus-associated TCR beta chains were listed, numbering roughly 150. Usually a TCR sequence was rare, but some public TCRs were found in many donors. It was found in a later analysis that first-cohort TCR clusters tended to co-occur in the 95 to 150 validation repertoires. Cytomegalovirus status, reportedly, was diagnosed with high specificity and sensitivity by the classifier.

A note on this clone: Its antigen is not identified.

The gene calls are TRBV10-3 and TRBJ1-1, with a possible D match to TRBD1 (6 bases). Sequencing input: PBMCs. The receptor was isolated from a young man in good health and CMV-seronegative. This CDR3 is CAISQGLNTEAFF. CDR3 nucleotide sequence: TGTGCCATCAGTCAGGGGCTGAACACTGAAGCTTTCTTT.